The 9 T cell receptor beta chains listed next were all sequenced from one sample in a study of T cell responses to AZD1222 COVID-19 vaccine. This table comes from immunoSEQ multiplex PCR, and its TCRdb copy is limited to in-frame clones, with some not included. This sample has over 95,000 clones, with around nine tenths found just once. This material consisted of peripheral blood, taken on day 0 of AZD1222 vaccination. Source of these receptors: an adult in good health.

The chain carries TRBV5-1 and TRBJ1-3; tentatively, D is TRBD1 (6 bases). The germline V gene has CDR1 SGHRS and CDR2 YFSETQ. Trimming removed 4 bases at V and 4 bases at J, with 12 bases between. CDR3 size: 14 residues. CDR3 protein: CASSGTGYGNTIYF. DNA for the CDR3: TGCGCCAGCAGCGGCACAGGGTACGGAAACACCATATATTTT.

The V call is TRBV6-2 or TRBV6-3, the J call TRBJ2-7, with 10 bases fitting TRBD2. The CDR3 consists of 16 residues. Germline values: CDR1 MNHEY, CDR2 SVGEGT. Unmatched junction bases numbered 11, after V lost 6 bases and J lost 3 bases. CDR3 residues: CASSPEASGRLYEQYF. CDR3 DNA sequence: TGTGCCAGCAGCCCCGAGGCTAGCGGGAGACTCTACGAGCAGTACTTC.

V and J are TRBV24-1 and TRBJ1-5, with no clear D. Trimming shortened V by 2 bases and J by 5 bases, and 12 bases separated the two germline ends. CDR3 length equals 15 residues. Germline values: CDR1 KGHDR, CDR2 SFDVKD. The CDR3 sequence: CATSDSRVLYQPQHF. Here the CDR3 DNA reads TGTGCCACCAGTGATTCCCGGGTCCTCTATCAGCCCCAGCATTTT.

V usage is TRBV7-2 and J usage is TRBJ2-7; 9 bases agree with TRBD1. The CDR3 sequence is 15 residues long. Germline values: CDR1 SGHTA, CDR2 FQGNSA. The ends lost 1 base at V and 2 bases at J; junction bases unmatched: 3. This chain's CDR3 is CASSLGQGDTYEQYF. DNA for the CDR3: TGTGCCAGCAGCTTAGGACAGGGGGATACCTACGAGCAGTACTTC. Filled out from reference TRBV7-2 and TRBJ2-7, the complete variable domain reads GAGVSQSPSNKVTEKGKDVELRCDPISGHTALYWYRQSLGQGLEFLIYFQGNSAPDKSGLPSDRFSAERTGGSVSTLTIQRTQQEDSAVYLCASSLGQGDTYEQYFGPGTRLTVT.

The genes are TRBV5-1 and TRBJ2-3; 7 bases are a match to TRBD2. CDR3 length equals 15 residues. From germline, CDR1 is SGHRS and CDR2 YFSETQ. V gave up 4 bases and J gave up 0 bases; unmatched junction bases: 5. CDR3 DNA sequence: TGCGCCAGCAGCATTGGGGGGGAGAGCACAGATACGCAGTATTTT. Residues: CASSIGGESTDTQYF.

The V gene is TRBV4-1, the J gene TRBJ2-1; D remains unclear. V lost 8 bases, J lost 8 bases, and 19 bases lay in between. This CDR3 has 14 amino acids. Germline V CDR1 and CDR2: MGHRA, YSYEKL. CDR3 nucleotide sequence: TGCGCCAGCCAGAACCGGGCTATGTCAGATGAGCAGTTCTTC. It yields the protein CASQNRAMSDEQFF.

The rearrangement joins TRBV4-3 to TRBJ2-4; 9 nucleotides agree with TRBD2. V lost 0 bases and J lost 1; bases outside the gene matches: 4. This CDR3 has 17 amino acids. CDR1 and CDR2 (germline): LGHNA, YSLEER. This CDR3 reads CASSQDSSGRAKNIQYF. CDR3 nucleotide sequence: TGCGCCAGCAGCCAAGATAGCAGCGGGAGGGCCAAAAACATTCAGTACTTC.

The V gene is TRBV28, the J gene TRBJ2-1; 7 bases fit TRBD1. V dropped 7 bases and J dropped 9; count of bases not matched to a gene: 12. The CDR3 loop spans 14 amino acids. CDR1 is MDHEN, CDR2 SYDVKM, per germline. The CDR3 DNA is TGTGCCAGCACCCCCAGGACAGGTTCTGGTGAGCAGTTCTTC. Residues: CASTPRTGSGEQFF.

The chain recombines TRBV15 with TRBJ2-3; 7 positions agree with TRBD2. V was clipped by 1 base and J by 5 bases; unmatched bases: 9. This CDR3 contains 16 residues. Germline CDR1 LNHNV, CDR2 YYDKDF (reference sequence). CDR3 nucleotides: TGTGCCACCAGCAGAGGGGACTACTTGGGCGAAGATACGCAGTATTTT. This translates into CATSRGDYLGEDTQYF.